Included here is one TCR beta chain sequence, with context. This clonotype was detected ten times or more. The antigen this receptor binds is unknown. Base-call qualities are not available, and no considerably larger clone is one nucleotide away. The data are from a study of identical twins (dated by TCRdb to about 2016). General notes on the study: To test whether fetal clonotypes persist, this study deep-sequenced TCR alpha and beta repertoires from monozygotic twins, from unrelated adults of various ages, and from cord blood. Replicate twin experiments were performed at different times using different library preparation protocols to rule out contamination. Paper-wide results and their limitations: Compared with coincidental sharing between unrelated individuals, out-of-frame TCR alpha sequences shared between twins showed an excess of sequences with low generation probability. The excess sharing between twins in beta out-of-frame sequences was weaker because fewer shared sequences reduced the signal-to-noise ratio. Conclusions relied on cross-sectional statistical analysis, since the same donors could not be followed over many years. Zero-insertion analyses could be partly confounded by invariant T cells such as MAIT and iNKT, although diverse VJ usage argued against such confounding for most clonotypes. Out-of-frame TCR alpha sharing in monozygotic twins was systematically underestimated by recombination models, whereas sharing between unrelated individuals was in agreement with the recombination models. Fewer insertions were carried by abundant cord blood beta clonotypes, a similar but weaker trend appeared in young adult naive repertoires, and no such trend appeared in memory repertoires.

Library construction relied on 5' RACE. For sequencing, an Illumina HiSeq 2000 was employed. A universal primer binding site was added through template switching, and the final cDNA carried a unique molecular identifier so that TCR cDNA molecules could be counted accurately. First-strand cDNA for TCR alpha and beta chains was synthesized from specific primers in the conserved constant-segment region. To control for contamination, every cDNA library was double barcoded, receiving both a SMART-Mk sample barcode and Illumina barcodes. TruSeq adapter sequences along with Illumina sample barcodes were introduced in two successive PCR steps. Sequencing of the TCR alpha and beta cDNA libraries was done on the Illumina HiSeq platform using custom primers. As for the original processing: Unique molecular identifiers were extracted from raw reads with MiGEC, and CDR3 positions were determined with MiXCR. Recombination models were inferred per individual with the repgenHMM and IGoR tools using an EM algorithm. Shared clonotype analysis was performed with the tcR package in R, normalizing sharing by the product of cloneset sizes. To study raw recombination free of thymic and clonal selection effects, out-of-frame nonproductive sequences were analyzed. TCRdb passed the public sequencing reads through fastp at Q25 and MiXCR, retaining productive beta sequences. All rows with the same CDR3 protein become a single entry with the most common DNA and genes. For this entry, the V and J calls and clone size follow TCRdb and not the study's own pipeline. In this sample the table shows approximately 700,000 distinct CDR3 sequences, roughly 6% of which occur a single time. The ten largest clones add up to roughly 1.8% of the sample.

Only healthy Caucasian donors were included. The study also sequenced three unrelated non-twin adults: a male aged 18 to 30, a male aged 50 to 60 and a female aged 50 to 60. Miltenyi CD45RO+ enrichment and human naive T-cell isolation kits were used to isolate memory (CD45RO+) and naive T cells from PBMC. Counted from cysteine to phenylalanine, this CDR3 has 15 amino acids. The only DNA kept is the CDR3, 45 bases in frame from the first base. V is shortened by 7 bases, J by 0 bases, and the region joining them spans 15 bases. The chain uses TRBV12-3 or TRBV12-4 and TRBJ1-1, with the D gene not confidently named. The sequence derives from a man younger than 35 in good health. The material sequenced was naive T cells sorted from blood. Interpreted using the paper, the cell subset or site label stands for: cells isolated with a human naive T-cell isolation kit. DNA sequence: TGTGCCAGCACCCGGGTGGGCGGGATGAACACTGAAGCTTTCTTT. Its protein product is CASTRVGGMNTEAFF.